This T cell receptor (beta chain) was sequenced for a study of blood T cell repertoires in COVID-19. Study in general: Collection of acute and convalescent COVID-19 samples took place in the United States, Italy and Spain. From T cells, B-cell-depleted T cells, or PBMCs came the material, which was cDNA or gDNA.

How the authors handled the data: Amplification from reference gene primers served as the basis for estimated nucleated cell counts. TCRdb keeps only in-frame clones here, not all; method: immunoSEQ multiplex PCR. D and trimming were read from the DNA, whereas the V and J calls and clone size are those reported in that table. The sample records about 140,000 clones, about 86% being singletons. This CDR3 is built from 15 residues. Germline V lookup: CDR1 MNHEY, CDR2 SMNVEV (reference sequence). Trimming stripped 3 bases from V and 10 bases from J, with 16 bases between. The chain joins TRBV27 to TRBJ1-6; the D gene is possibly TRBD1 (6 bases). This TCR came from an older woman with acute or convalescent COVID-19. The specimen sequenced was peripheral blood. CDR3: CASSFTGLKSSPLHF. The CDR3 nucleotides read TGTGCCAGCAGTTTTACAGGGTTGAAGTCCTCACCCCTCCACTTT.